This TCR beta chain was captured by sequencing in a study of T cells in Graves' hyperthyroidism and ophthalmopathy. The CDR3 consists of 14 residues. The germline V gene has CDR1 MNHNY and CDR2 SVGAGI (reference sequence). V was cut by 0 bases and J by 5 bases, with 11 bases left in between. This clonotype was counted ten times or more. Researchers amplified the TCR beta CDR3 regions from RNA transcripts. In the first-round RT-PCR of the TCR CDR3, the HTBI primer set was used. TCRdb passed the multiplex PCR reads through MiXCR, listing each CDR3 protein once. This table holds about 290,000 distinct CDR3 sequences, roughly 13% found once. The hyperthyroidism patients had all been newly diagnosed, and their disease duration was under 2 months. Their ages ranged from 18 to 65 years.

V and J are TRBV6-6 and TRBJ2-7; D might be TRBD1 (6 bases). The receptor's source is a woman in her thirties or forties with Graves' hyperthyroidism. The material sequenced was blood. The CDR3 loop is CASSYSQGSHEQYF. The CDR3, as DNA: TGTGCCAGCAGTTACTCACAGGGCAGCCACGAGCAGTACTTC.